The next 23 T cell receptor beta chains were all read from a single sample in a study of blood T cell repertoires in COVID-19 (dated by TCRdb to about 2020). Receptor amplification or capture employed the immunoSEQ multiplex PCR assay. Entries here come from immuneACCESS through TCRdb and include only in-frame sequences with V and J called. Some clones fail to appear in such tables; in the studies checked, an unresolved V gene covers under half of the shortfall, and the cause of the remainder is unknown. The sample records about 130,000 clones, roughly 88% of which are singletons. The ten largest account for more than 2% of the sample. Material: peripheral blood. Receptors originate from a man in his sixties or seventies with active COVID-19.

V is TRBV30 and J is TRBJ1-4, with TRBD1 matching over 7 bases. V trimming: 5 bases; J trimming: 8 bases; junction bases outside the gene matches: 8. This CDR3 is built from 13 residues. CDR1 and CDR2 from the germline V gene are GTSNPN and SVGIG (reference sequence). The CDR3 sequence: CAWAGQDTEKLFF. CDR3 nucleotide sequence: TGTGCCTGGGCCGGACAGGATACGGAAAAACTGTTTTTT.

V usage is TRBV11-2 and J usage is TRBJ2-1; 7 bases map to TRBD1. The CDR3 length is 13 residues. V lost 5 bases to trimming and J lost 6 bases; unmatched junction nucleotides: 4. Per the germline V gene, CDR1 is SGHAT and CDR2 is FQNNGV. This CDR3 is CASSVGGVNEQFF. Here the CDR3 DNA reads TGTGCCAGCAGCGTAGGGGGCGTCAATGAGCAGTTCTTC. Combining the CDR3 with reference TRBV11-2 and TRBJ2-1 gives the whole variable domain EAGVAQSPRYKIIEKRQSVAFWCNPISGHATLYWYQQILGQGPKLLIQFQNNGVVDDSQLPKDRFSAERLKGVDSTLKIQPAKLEDSAVYLCASSVGGVNEQFFGPGTRLTVL.

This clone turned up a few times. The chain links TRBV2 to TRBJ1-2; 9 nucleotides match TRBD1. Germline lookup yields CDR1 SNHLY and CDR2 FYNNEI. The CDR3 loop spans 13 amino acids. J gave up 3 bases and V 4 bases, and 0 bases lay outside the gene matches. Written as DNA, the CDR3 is TGTGCCAGCAGTGGACAGGGGGACTATGGCTACACCTTC. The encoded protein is CASSGQGDYGYTF.

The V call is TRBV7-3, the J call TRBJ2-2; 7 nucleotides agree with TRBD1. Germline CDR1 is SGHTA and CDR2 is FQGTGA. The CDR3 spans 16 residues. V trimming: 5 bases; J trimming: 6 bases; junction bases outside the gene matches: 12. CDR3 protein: CASSPRTGETPGELFF. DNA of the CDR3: TGTGCCAGCAGCCCGCGAACAGGGGAAACACCCGGGGAGCTGTTTTTT. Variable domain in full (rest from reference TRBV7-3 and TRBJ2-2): GAGVSQTPSNKVTEKGKYVELRCDPISGHTALYWYRQSLGQGPEFLIYFQGTGAADDSGLPNDRFFAVRPEGSVSTLKIQRTERGDSAVYLCASSPRTGETPGELFFGEGSRLTVL.

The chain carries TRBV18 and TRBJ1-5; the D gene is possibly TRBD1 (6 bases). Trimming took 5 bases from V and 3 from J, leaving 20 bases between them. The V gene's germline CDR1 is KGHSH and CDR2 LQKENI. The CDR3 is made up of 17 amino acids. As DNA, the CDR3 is TGTGCCAGCTCAAAAGGGGCAGGTGGGGGCCTCAATCAGCCCCAGCATTTT. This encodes CASSKGAGGGLNQPQHF.

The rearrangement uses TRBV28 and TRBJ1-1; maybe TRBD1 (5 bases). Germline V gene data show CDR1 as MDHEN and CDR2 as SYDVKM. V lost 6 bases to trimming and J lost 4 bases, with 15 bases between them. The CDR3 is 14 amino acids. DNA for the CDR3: TGTGCCAGCAGCCATGGACGGGGGAGCACTGAAGCTTTCTTT. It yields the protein CASSHGRGSTEAFF.

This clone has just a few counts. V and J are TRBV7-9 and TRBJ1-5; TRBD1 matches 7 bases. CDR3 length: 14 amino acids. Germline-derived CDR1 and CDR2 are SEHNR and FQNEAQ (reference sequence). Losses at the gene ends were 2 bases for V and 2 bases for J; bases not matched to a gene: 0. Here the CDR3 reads CASSLQGGNQPQHF. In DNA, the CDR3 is TGTGCCAGCAGCTTACAGGGGGGCAATCAGCCCCAGCATTTT.

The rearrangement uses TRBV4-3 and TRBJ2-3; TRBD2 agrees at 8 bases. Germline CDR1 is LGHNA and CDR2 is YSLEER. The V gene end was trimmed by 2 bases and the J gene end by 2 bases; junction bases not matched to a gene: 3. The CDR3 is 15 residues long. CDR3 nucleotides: TGCGCCAGCAGCCAAATAGCGGGGACCACAGATACGCAGTATTTT. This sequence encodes CASSQIAGTTDTQYF.

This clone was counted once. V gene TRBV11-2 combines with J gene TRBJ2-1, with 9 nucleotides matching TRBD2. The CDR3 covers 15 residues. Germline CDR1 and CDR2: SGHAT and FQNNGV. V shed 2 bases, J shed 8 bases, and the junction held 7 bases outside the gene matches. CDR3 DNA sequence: TGTGCCAGCAGCTTATTTGCGGGAGGGCGGGATGAGCAGTTCTTC. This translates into CASSLFAGGRDEQFF.

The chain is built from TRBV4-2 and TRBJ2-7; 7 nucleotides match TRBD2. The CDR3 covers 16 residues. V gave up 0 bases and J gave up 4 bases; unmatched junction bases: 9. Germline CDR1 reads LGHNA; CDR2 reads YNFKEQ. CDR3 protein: CASSQDLPGAGYEQYF. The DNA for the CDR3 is TGTGCCAGCAGCCAAGATCTCCCGGGAGCGGGATACGAGCAGTACTTC.

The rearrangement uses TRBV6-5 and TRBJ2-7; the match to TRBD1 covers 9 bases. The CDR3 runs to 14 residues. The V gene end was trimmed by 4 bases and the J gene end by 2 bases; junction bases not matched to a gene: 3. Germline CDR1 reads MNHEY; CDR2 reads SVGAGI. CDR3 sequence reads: CASSSDRGPYEQYF. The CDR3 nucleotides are TGTGCCAGCAGTTCGGACAGGGGTCCCTACGAGCAGTACTTC.

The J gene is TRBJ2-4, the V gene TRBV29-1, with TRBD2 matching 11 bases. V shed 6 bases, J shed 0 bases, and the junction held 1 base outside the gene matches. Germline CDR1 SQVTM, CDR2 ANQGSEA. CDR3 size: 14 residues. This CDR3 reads CSVGLAGAKNIQYF. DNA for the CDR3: TGCAGCGTCGGACTAGCGGGAGCCAAAAACATTCAGTACTTC.

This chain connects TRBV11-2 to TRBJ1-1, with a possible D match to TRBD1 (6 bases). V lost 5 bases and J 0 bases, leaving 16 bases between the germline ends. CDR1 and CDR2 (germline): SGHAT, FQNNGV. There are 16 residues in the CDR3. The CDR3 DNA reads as TGTGCCAGCAGCCTCGGACAGACCAGAATGAACACTGAAGCTTTCTTT. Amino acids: CASSLGQTRMNTEAFF.

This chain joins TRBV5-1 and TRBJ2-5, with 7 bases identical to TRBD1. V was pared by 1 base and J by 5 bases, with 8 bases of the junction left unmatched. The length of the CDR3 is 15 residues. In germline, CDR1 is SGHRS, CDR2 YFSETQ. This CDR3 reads CASSLRQGVLETQYF. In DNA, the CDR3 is TGCGCCAGCAGCTTGAGGCAGGGGGTTCTGGAGACCCAGTACTTC.

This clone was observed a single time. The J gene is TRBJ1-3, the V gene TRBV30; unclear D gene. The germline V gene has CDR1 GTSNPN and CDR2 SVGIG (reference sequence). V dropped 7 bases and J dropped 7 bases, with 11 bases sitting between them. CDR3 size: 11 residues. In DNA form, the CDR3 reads TGTGCCTCCACGTACGGGAACACCATATATTTT. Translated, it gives CASTYGNTIYF. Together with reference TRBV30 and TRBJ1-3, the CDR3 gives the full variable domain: SQTIHQWPATLVQPVGSPLSLECTVEGTSNPNLYWYRQAAGRGLQLLFYSVGIGQISSEVPQNLSASRPQDRQFILSSKKLLLSDSGFYLCASTYGNTIYFGEGSWLTVV.

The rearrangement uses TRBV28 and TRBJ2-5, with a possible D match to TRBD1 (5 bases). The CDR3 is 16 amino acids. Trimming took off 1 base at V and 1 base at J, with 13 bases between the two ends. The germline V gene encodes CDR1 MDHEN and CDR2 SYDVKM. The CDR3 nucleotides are TGTGCCAGCAGTTTATTAGGTACAGGCCCCCAAGAGACCCAGTACTTC. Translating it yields CASSLLGTGPQETQYF.

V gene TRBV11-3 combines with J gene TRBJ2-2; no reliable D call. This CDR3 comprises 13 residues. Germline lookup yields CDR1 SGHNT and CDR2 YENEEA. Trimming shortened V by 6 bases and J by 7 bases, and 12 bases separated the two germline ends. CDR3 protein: CASSPSLNGELFF. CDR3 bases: TGTGCCAGCAGTCCTAGTCTTAACGGGGAGCTGTTTTTT.

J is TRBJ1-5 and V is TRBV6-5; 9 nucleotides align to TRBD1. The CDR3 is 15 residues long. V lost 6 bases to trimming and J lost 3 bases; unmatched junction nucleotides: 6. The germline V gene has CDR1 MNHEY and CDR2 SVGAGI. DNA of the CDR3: TGTGCCAGCAGATCACAGGGGGCACTCAATCAGCCCCAGCATTTT. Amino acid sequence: CASRSQGALNQPQHF.

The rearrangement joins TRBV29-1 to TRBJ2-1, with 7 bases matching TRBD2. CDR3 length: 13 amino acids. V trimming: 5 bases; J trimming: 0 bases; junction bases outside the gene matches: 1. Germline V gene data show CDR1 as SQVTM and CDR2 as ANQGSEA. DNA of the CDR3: TGCAGCGTTAGCGGGATCTCCTACAATGAGCAGTTCTTC. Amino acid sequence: CSVSGISYNEQFF.

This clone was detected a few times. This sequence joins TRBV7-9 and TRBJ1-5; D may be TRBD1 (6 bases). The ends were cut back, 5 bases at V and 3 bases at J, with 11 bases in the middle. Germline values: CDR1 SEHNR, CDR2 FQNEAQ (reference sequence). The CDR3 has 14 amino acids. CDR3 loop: CASSRDRSNQPQHF. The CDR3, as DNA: TGTGCCAGCAGCCGTGACAGGTCCAATCAGCCCCAGCATTTT.

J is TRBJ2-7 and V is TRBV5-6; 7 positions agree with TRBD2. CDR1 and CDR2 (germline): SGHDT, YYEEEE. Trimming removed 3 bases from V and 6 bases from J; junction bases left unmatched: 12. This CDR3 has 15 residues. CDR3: CASSYPGLAVFEQYF. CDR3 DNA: TGTGCCAGCAGCTACCCCGGGCTAGCGGTGTTCGAGCAGTACTTC. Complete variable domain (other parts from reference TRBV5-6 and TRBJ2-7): DAGVTQSPTHLIKTRGQQVTLRCSPKSGHDTVSWYQQALGQGPQFIFQYYEEEERQRGNFPDRFSGHQFPNYSSELNVNALLLGDSALYLCASSYPGLAVFEQYFGPGTRLTVT.

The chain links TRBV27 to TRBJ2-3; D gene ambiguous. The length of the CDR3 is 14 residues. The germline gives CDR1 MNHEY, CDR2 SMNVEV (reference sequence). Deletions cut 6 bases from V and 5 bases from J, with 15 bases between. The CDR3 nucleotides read TGTGCCAGCAGGCTTAACAATTATCGAGATACGCAGTATTTT. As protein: CASRLNNYRDTQYF.

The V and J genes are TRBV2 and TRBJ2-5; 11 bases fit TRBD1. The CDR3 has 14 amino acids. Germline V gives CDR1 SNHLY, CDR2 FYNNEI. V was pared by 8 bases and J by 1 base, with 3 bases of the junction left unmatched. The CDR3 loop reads CASRGQGAQETQYF. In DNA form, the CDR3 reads TGTGCCAGCCGCGGACAGGGGGCCCAAGAGACCCAGTACTTC.